This record concerns one TCR beta chain sequence. TCRdb keeps only in-frame clones here, not all; method: immunoSEQ multiplex PCR. The sample holds 450,000 to 650,000 clones; around 77% are singletons and the top ten take 12%. These data are taken from a study of shared clonotypes between healthy human individuals. Donors, without exception, were Caucasian adults residing in Nashville, Tennessee. The sample was PBMCs. The receptor comes from a woman in her thirties or forties in good health. Some clones in this sample may be carry-over from other donors' samples.

The CDR3 sequence is CASSFVGQGVYGYTF. As DNA, the CDR3 is TGTGCCAGCAGTTTCGTGGGACAGGGGGTCTATGGCTACACCTTC. The chain has TRBV28 and TRBJ1-2, with 11 nucleotides matching TRBD1. Germline values: CDR1 MDHEN, CDR2 SYDVKM. This CDR3 comprises 15 residues. V was pared by 3 bases and J by 4 bases, with 4 bases of the junction left unmatched.